This TCR beta chain stems from a study of blood T cell repertoires in COVID-19. Study summary: The United States, Italy and Spain supplied acute and convalescent COVID-19 samples.

Source study methods: Counts of nucleated cells, estimated from reference gene primer amplification, were obtained. Generated by immunoSEQ multiplex PCR, the TCRdb table keeps only in-frame clones and is missing some. That table is the source of V, J and clone size, and D and trimming were worked out from the DNA. The table has tens of thousands of clones, approximately 89% seen once. Germline values: CDR1 KGHSH, CDR2 LQKENI. Deletions cut 6 bases from V and 0 bases from J, with 5 bases between. The CDR3 extends over 12 amino acids. Sequenced: peripheral blood. The J gene is TRBJ1-1, the V gene TRBV18; D not certain. The receptor comes from a man in his fifties or sixties with acute or convalescent COVID-19. CDR3 sequence (DNA): TGTGCCAGCTCGTCTATGAACACTGAAGCTTTCTTT. It translates to CASSSMNTEAFF. The full variable domain, with the rest looked up from reference TRBV18 and TRBJ1-1, is NAGVMQNPRHLVRRRGQEARLRCSPMKGHSHVYWYRQLPEEGLKFMVYLQKENIIDESGMPKERFSAEFPKEGPSILRIQQVVRGDSAAYFCASSSMNTEAFFGQGTRLTVV.